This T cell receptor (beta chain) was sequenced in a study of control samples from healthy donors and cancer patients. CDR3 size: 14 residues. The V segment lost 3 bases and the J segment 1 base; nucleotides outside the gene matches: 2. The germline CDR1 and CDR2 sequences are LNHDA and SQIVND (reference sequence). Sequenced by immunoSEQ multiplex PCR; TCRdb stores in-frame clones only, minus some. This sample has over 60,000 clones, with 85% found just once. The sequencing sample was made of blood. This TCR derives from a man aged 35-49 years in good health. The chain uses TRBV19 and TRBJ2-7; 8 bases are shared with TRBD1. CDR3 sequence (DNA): TGTGCCAGTAGTATCCAGGGGGCTTCCTACGAGCAGTACTTC. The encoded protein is CASSIQGASYEQYF.